This TCR beta chain emerged from a study of tumor-infiltrating lymphocytes in primary liver carcinoma. For the study at large: Patients, male and female, were 30 to 69 years old.

This CDR3 contains 15 residues. Trimming removed 4 bases at V and 4 bases at J, with 14 bases between. Germline CDR1 and CDR2: SGHDN and FVKESK. Using a constant-region primer together with ProtoScript II reverse transcriptase, TCR beta cDNA was made from around 0.55 ug of total RNA. Libraries covering TCR beta were generated through three nested multiplex PCR rounds (using a slightly modified ARM-PCR). Both of the initial two PCR rounds ran for approximately 11 cycles and employed TRBV1-TRBV30 forward primers alongside a C-beta reverse primer. TCRdb re-analysed the multiplex PCR reads in MiXCR, keeping a single row per CDR3 protein. Of just under 95,000 distinct CDR3 sequences in the sample, around 68% were seen once. Unsorted bulk tissue (roughly 17-33 mg) underwent RNA and DNA co-extraction.

The clonotype comes from a man aged 35 to 55 with primary liver carcinoma and hepatitis B virus infection. The sample was tumor-adjacent normal liver tissue. The rearrangement uses TRBV14 and TRBJ2-1, with TRBD2 as a possible D gene (6 bases). For the CDR3, the DNA is TGTGCCAGCAGCCCGCTAGCGAGGCTTTACAATGAGCAGTTCTTC. Protein: CASSPLARLYNEQFF.